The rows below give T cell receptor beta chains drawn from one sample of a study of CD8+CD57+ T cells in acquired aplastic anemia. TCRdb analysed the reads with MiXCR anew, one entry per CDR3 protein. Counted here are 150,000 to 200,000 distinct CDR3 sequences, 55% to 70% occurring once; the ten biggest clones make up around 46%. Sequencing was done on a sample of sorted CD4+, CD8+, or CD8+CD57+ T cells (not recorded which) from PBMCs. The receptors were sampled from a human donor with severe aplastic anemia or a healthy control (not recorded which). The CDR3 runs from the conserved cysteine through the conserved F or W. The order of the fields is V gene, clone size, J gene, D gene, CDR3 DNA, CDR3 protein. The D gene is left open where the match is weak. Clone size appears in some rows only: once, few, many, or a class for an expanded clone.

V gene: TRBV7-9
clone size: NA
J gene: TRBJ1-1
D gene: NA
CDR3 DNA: TGTGCCAGCAGCGTACTACAGGGAGCTGAAGCTTTCTTT
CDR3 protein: CASSVLQGAEAFF

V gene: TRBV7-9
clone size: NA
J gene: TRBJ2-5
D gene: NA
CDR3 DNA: TGTGCCAGCCGCGGCAGGGGAAAAGAGACCCAGTACTTC
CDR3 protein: CASRGRGKETQYF

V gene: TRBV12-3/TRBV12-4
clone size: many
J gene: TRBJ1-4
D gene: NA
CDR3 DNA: TGTGCCAGCAGTTCAATTTTAGGGGAAACCAATGAAAAACTGTTTTTT
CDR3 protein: CASSSILGETNEKLFF

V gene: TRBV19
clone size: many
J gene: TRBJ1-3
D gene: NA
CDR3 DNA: TGTGCCAGTAGTACCCAGACGGCCAGCTCTGGAAACACCATATATTTT
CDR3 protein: CASSTQTASSGNTIYF

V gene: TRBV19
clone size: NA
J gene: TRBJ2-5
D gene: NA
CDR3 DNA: TGTGCCAGTAGTATATTCTGGGAGACCCAGTACTTC
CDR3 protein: CASSIFWETQYF

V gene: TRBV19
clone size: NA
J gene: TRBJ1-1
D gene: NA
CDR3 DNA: TGTGCCAGTAGAAAGGACAGATTGAACACTGAAGCTTTCTTT
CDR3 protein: CASRKDRLNTEAFF

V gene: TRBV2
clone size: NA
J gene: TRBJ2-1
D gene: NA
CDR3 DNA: TGTGCCAGCAGGACTGGCGGCGGGACCTACAATGAGCAGTTCTTC
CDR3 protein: CASRTGGGTYNEQFF

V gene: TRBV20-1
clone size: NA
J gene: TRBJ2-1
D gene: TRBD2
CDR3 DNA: TGCAGTCCAACCTTAGCGGGAGTCAATGAGCAGTTCTTC
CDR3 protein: CSPTLAGVNEQFF

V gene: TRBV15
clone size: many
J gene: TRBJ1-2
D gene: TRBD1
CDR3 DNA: TGTGCCACCAGCAGAGAAATAGTTACAGGGGGAGATGGCTACACCTTC
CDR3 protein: CATSREIVTGGDGYTF

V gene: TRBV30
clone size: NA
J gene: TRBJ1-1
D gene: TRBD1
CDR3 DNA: TGTGCCTGGAGTGTAGGGGGCTACCGTGAAGCTTTCTTT
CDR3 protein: CAWSVGGYREAFF

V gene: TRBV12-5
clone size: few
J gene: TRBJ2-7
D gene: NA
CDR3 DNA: TGTGCCAGCAGTACCCAAGGGCCAGCCTACGAGCAGTACTTC
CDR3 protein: CASSTQGPAYEQYF

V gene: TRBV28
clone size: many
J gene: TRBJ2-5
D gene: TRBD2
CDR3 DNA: TGTGCCAGCAGTTTAAGCGGGGGGGCCGGGGAGACCCAGTACTTC
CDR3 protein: CASSLSGGAGETQYF

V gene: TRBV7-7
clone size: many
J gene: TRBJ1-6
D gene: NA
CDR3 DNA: TGTGCTAGCAGCTCTGGGACCGGTAATTCACCCCTCCACTTT
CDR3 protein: CASSSGTGNSPLHF

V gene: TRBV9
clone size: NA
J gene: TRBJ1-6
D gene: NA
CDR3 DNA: TGTGCCAGCTCACCACTCGCAGAGCGGGTAGCTAATTCACCCTTCCACTTT
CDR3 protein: CASSPLAERVANSPFHF

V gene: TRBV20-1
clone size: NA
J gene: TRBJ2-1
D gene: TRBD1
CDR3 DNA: TGCAGTGCTCCGGACAGGGCCAATGAGCAGTTCTTC
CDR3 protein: CSAPDRANEQFF

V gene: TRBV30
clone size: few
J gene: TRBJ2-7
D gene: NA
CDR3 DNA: TGTGCCTGTGAAACGGGGATGCTATACGAGCAGTACTTC
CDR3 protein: CACETGMLYEQYF

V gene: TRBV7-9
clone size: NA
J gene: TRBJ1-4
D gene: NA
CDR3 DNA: TGTGCCAGCAGCCCAGGGATAAAGCTTAATGAAAAACTGTTTTTT
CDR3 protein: CASSPGIKLNEKLFF

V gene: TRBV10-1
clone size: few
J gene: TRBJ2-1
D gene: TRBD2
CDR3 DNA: TGCGCCAGCAGTGAGTCTACTAGCGGGGGCAATGAGCAGTTCTTC
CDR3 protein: CASSESTSGGNEQFF

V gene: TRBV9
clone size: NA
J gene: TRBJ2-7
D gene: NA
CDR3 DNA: TGTGCCAGCAGCGGGGGGGGACAGAACTACGAGCAGTACTTC
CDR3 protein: CASSGGGQNYEQYF

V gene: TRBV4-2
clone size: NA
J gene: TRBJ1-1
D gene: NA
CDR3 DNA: TGTGCCAGCAGCCAAGATGGGCAGGGCCGGAACACTGAAGCTTTCTTT
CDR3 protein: CASSQDGQGRNTEAFF

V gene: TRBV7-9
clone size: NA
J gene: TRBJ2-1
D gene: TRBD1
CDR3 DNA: TGTGCCAGCAGCTTAGGGACAGGGATCTACAATGAGCAGTTCTTC
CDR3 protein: CASSLGTGIYNEQFF

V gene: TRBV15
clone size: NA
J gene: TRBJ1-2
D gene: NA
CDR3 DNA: TGTGCCACCAGACCAGGAGTATGGAGAGGAGGCTACACCTTC
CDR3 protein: CATRPGVWRGGYTF

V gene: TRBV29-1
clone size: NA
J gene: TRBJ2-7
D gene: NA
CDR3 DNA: TGCAGCGTAGGTGGGCGAGGGCCGACCTACGAGCAGTACTTC
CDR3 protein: CSVGGRGPTYEQYF

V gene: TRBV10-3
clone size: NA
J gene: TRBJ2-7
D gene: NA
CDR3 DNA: TGTGCCATCAGTGAGGGACTCTCAATCTACGAGCAGTACTTC
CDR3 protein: CAISEGLSIYEQYF

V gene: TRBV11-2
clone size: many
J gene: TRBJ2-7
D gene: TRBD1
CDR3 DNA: TGTGCCAGCAGCCCAGGGACAGACGCCTTATTCGAGCAGTACTTC
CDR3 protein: CASSPGTDALFEQYF

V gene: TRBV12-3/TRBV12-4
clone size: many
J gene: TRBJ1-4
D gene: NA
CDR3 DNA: TGTGCCAGCAGTCAGGGCCCATCGGGGCAAAAACTGTTTTTT
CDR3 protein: CASSQGPSGQKLFF

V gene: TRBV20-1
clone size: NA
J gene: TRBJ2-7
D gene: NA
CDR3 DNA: TGCAGTGCACCCGGGTCGGTACCTGTACGGTACTTC
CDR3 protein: CSAPGSVPVRYF

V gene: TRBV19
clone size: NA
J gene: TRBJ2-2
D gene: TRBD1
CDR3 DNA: TGTGCCAGTAGTATACCCTGGGGACAGGGGGACACCGGGGAGCTGTTTTTT
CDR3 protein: CASSIPWGQGDTGELFF